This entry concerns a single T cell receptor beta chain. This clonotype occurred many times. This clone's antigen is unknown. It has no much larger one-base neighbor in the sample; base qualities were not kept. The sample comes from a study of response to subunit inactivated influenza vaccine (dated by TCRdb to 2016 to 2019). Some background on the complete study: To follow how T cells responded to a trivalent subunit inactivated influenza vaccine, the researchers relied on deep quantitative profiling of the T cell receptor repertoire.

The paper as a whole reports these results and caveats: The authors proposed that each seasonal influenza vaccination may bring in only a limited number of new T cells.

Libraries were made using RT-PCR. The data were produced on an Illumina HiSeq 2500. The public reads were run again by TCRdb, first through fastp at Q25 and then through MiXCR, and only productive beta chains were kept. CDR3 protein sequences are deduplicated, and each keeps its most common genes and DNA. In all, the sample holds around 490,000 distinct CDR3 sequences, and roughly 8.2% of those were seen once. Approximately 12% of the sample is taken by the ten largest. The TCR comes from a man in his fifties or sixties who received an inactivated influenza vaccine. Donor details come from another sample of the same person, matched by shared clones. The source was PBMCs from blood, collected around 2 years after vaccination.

In nucleotides, the sequence is TGTGCCAGCAGCCGATCTAACCACGAGCAGTACTTC. Translated, it reads CASSRSNHEQYF. The sequence links TRBV7-9 to TRBJ2-7, with no reliable assignment of the D segment. CDR1 and CDR2 were assigned from the germline V gene (reference sequence) as SEHNR and FQNEAQ. The CDR3 measures 12 amino acids from cysteine to phenylalanine. Only the CDR3 DNA is retained, 36 bases long and in frame from the first base. A distance of 10 bases separates the germline ends of V and J, which lose 5 bases and 5 bases respectively. This CDR3, with the reference TRBV7-9 and TRBJ2-7 proteins standing in past its ends, gives the full variable domain DTGVSQNPRHKITKRGQNVTFRCDPISEHNRLYWYRQTLGQGPEFLTYFQNEAQLEKSRLLSDRFSAERPKGSFSTLEIQRTEQGDSAMYLCASSRSNHEQYFGPGTRLTVT.